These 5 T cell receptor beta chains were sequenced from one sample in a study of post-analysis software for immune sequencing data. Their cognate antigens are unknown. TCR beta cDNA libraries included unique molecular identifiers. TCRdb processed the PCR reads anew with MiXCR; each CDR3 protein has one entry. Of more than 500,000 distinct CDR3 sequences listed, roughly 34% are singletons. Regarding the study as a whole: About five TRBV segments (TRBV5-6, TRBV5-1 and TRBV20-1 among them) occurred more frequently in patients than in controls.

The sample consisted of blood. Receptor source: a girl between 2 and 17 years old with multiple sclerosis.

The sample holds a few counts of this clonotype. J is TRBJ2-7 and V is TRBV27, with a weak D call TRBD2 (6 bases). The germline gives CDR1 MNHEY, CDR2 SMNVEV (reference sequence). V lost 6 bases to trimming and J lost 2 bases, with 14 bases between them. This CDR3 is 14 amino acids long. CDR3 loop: CASRYGTAAYEQYF. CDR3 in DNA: TGTGCCAGCAGATACGGGACTGCTGCCTACGAGCAGTACTTC.

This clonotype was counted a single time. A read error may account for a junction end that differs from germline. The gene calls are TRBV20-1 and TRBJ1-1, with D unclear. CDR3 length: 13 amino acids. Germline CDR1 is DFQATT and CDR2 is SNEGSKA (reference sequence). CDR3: CSARVLMNTEAFF. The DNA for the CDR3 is TGCAGTGCTAGAGTCCTCATGAACACTGAAGCTTTTTTT.

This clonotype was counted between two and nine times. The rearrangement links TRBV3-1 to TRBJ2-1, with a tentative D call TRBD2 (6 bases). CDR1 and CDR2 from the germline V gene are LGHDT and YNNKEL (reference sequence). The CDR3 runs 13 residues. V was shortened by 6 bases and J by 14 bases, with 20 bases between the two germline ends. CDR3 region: CASSPRGGLAKFF. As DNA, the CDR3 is TGTGCCAGCAGTCCGCGGGGAGGTCTAGCGAAGTTCTTC.

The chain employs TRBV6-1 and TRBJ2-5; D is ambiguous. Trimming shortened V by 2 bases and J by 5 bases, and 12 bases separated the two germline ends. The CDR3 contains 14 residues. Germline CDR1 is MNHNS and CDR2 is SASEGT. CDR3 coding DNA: TGTGCCAGCAGTGAAACGGGTAGTTCGGAGACCCAGTACTTC. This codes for CASSETGSSETQYF.

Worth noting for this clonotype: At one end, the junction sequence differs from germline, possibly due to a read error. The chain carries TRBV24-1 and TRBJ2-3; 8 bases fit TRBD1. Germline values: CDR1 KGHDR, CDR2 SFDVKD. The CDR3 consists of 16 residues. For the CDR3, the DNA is TGTGCCACCGGTGATCCCGGACAGGGAAGCACAGATACGCAGTATTTT. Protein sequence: CATGDPGQGSTDTQYF.